Listed below are T cell receptor beta chains from one sample, sequenced in a study of blood T cell repertoires in COVID-19. TCRdb keeps only in-frame clones here, not all; method: immunoSEQ multiplex PCR. Of roughly 250,000 clones in the sample, under 95% are singletons; the top ten hold 2.3%. Sequencing was carried out using PBMCs or T cells enriched from blood (not recorded which). These receptors originate from a woman in her thirties or forties with acute COVID-19. Both conserved end residues are part of each CDR3. D genes are given only for firm matches.

CDR3,V,J,D
CASSLAPVRTDTQYF,TRBV5-1,TRBJ2-3,-
CASSQRQGSYGYTF,TRBV7-2,TRBJ1-2,TRBD1
CASSYFKGGRTEAFF,TRBV6-2/TRBV6-3,TRBJ1-1,-
CASSLAYSGTRTSNEQFF,TRBV7-6,TRBJ2-1,TRBD2
CASSYLAGLQETQYF,TRBV14,TRBJ2-5,TRBD2
CASNGRRRNATDTQYF,TRBV19,TRBJ2-3,-
CASSGGLWGTEAFF,TRBV28,TRBJ1-1,-
CASSHGGGGKLFF,TRBV3-1/TRBV3-2,TRBJ1-4,-
CASSFFATGDEKLFF,TRBV5-5,TRBJ1-4,-
CASSPNAGNSYGYTF,TRBV18,TRBJ1-2,-
CASSLAGTPGTGELFF,TRBV7-2,TRBJ2-2,-
CASRSEYEQYF,TRBV2,TRBJ2-7,-
CASSMRQGSTGELFF,TRBV9,TRBJ2-2,TRBD1
CASSWGGKNIQYF,TRBV2,TRBJ2-4,TRBD2
CASSDSTYEQYF,TRBV7-8,TRBJ2-7,-
CAHVGGGLNTGELFF,TRBV11-2,TRBJ2-2,-
CASSHASDTPNTEAFF,TRBV4-2,TRBJ1-1,-
CASSSQGVMVTGELFF,TRBV5-5,TRBJ2-2,-
CASRGRGGFYEQYF,TRBV11-2,TRBJ2-7,TRBD2
CASSLTQGGEQYF,TRBV5-8,TRBJ2-7,-
CASSLNQGAPTEAFF,TRBV7-9,TRBJ1-1,TRBD1
CASRPRDRSYYTF,TRBV6-5,TRBJ1-2,TRBD1
CASSLGRGGPEAFF,TRBV27,TRBJ1-1,-
CASSRGTGASNQPQHF,TRBV9,TRBJ1-5,TRBD1
CATSATGTVSSYEQYF,TRBV15,TRBJ2-7,TRBD1
CASSPPNRGNQETQYF,TRBV18,TRBJ2-5,TRBD1
CASSGSGTGNQETQYF,TRBV2,TRBJ2-5,TRBD1
CASSRRTSGSLETQYF,TRBV14,TRBJ2-5,TRBD2
CASSQAVRTSGSYNEQFF,TRBV14,TRBJ2-1,TRBD2
CASSPGASKNEKLFF,TRBV18,TRBJ1-4,-
CAISTAGSRSSYEQYF,TRBV10-3,TRBJ2-7,-
CASSWDRSSYNEQFF,TRBV6-5,TRBJ2-1,TRBD1
CASSYSGQFYYEQYF,TRBV6-5,TRBJ2-7,TRBD1
CASRRQGVQDTQYF,TRBV5-1,TRBJ2-3,TRBD1
CASSTPGTSGGQETQYF,TRBV28,TRBJ2-5,TRBD2
CASSFFYTGELFF,TRBV5-4,TRBJ2-2,-
CASSQVDTSLEQFF,TRBV4-1,TRBJ2-1,-
CASSQTQGSSYEQYF,TRBV18,TRBJ2-7,TRBD1
CASTRRGDRTNYGYTF,TRBV2,TRBJ1-2,TRBD1
CASSLNPGVGYTF,TRBV6-5,TRBJ1-2,-
CASRVLAGQETQYF,TRBV6-5,TRBJ2-5,TRBD2
CAWKHAEAFF,TRBV30,TRBJ1-1,-
CASSQLGANTEAFF,TRBV4-2,TRBJ1-1,-
CATSDISGAGAYNEQFF,TRBV24-1,TRBJ2-1,TRBD2
CASSLRTRQTNNEQFF,TRBV27,TRBJ2-1,TRBD2
CASRPNRLHTEAFF,TRBV12-2,TRBJ1-1,-
CASSLYVEGKETQYF,TRBV7-2,TRBJ2-5,-
CASSHIGGELFF,TRBV4-1,TRBJ2-2,-
CASSSLSGALGKETQYF,TRBV5-6,TRBJ2-5,TRBD2
CASSTYSTGRETQYF,TRBV19,TRBJ2-5,-
CASSEGSGLYEQYF,TRBV10-2,TRBJ2-7,-
CASSEYTSGTEQFF,TRBV2,TRBJ2-1,TRBD2
CASSPFDRDNTEAFF,TRBV5-1,TRBJ1-1,TRBD1
CASSQRAGVMYEQYF,TRBV14,TRBJ2-7,-
CASSQEGGVSPRYEQYF,TRBV4-1,TRBJ2-7,TRBD2
CASSIGQGLGANVLTF,TRBV19,TRBJ2-6,TRBD1
CASSQAGTGGGTDTQYF,TRBV4-1,TRBJ2-3,TRBD1
CASSLATDTETQYF,TRBV7-9,TRBJ2-5,-
CASSFGTLNEKLFF,TRBV5-1,TRBJ1-4,-
CARSSRDSPDTQYF,TRBV5-3,TRBJ2-3,-